The 5 T cell receptor beta chains below were found in one sample sequenced in a study of blood T cell repertoires in COVID-19. Method: immunoSEQ multiplex PCR; TCRdb's copy keeps in-frame clones and lacks some. The table records about 310,000 clones, just under 90% of them present only once. Sequenced input: PBMCs or T cells enriched from blood (not recorded which). These receptors were collected from a woman in her twenties or thirties who had recovered from COVID-19.

The chain links TRBV7-6 to TRBJ1-6, with 11 positions matching TRBD1. Trimming removed 5 bases from V and 8 bases from J; junction bases left unmatched: 8. The CDR3 is made up of 16 amino acids. Germline V gives CDR1 SGHVS, CDR2 FNYEAQ. This chain's CDR3 is CASSLTGQGADSPLHF. DNA for the CDR3: TGTGCCAGCAGCCTAACCGGACAGGGGGCTGATTCACCCCTCCACTTT.

This chain connects TRBV6-5 to TRBJ2-7; 7 bases are a match to TRBD2. Trimming cost V 3 bases and J 4 bases; bases outside gene matches: 9. The CDR3 covers 15 residues. Per germline, CDR1 MNHEY and CDR2 SVGAGI. The CDR3, as DNA: TGTGCCAGCAGTTATTCGGGGGAGGGTAGGTACGAGCAGTACTTC. It is translated as CASSYSGEGRYEQYF.

This sequence joins TRBV9 and TRBJ1-1; TRBD1 matches at 7 bases. In germline, CDR1 is SGDLS, CDR2 YYNGEE. The length of the CDR3 is 15 residues. V lost 3 bases, J lost 0 bases, and 5 bases stayed unmatched. CDR3 sequence reads: CASSASGGLNTEAFF. The CDR3 nucleotides read TGTGCCAGCAGCGCATCAGGGGGTTTGAACACTGAAGCTTTCTTT.

This rearrangement joins TRBV18 to TRBJ2-4; a possible D gene is TRBD2 (6 bases). Germline V gene sequence: CDR1 KGHSH, CDR2 LQKENI. Trimming removed 3 bases at V and 0 bases at J, with 15 bases between. This CDR3 region has 17 residues. The CDR3 coding sequence is TGTGCCAGCTCACCGTTCATGGGGGAGGAAGCCAAAAACATTCAGTACTTC. Its protein is CASSPFMGEEAKNIQYF.

The rearrangement joins TRBV6-6 to TRBJ1-2; a possible D gene is TRBD1 (6 bases). Trimming removed 4 bases from V and 3 bases from J, with 9 bases in between. Germline lookup yields CDR1 MNHNY and CDR2 SVGAGI (reference sequence). The CDR3 is made up of 13 amino acids. The DNA of the CDR3 is TGTGCCAGCAGTTTATCAGGGGACTATGGCTACACCTTC. Amino acid sequence: CASSLSGDYGYTF.